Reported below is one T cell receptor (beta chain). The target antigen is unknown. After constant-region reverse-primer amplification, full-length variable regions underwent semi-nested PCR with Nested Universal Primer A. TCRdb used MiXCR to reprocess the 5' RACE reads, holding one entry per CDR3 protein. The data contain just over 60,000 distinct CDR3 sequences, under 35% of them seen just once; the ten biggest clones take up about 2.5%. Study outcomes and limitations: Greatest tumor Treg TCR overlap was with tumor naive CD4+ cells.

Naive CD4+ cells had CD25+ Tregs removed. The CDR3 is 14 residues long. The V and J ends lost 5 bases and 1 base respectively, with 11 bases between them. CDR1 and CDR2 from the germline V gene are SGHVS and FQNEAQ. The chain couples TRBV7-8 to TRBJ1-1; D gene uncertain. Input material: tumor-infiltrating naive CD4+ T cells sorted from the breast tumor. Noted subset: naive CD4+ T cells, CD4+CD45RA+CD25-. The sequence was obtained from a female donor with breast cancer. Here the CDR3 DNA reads TGTGCCAGCAGCACTAACCGACAGAACACTGAAGCTTTCTTT. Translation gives CASSTNRQNTEAFF.